This TCR beta chain emerged from a study of T-cell memory formation after mild COVID-19. A remark on this clonotype: What it binds is unknown.

Study outcomes and limitations: Memory from before infection featured some responding clones, which suggests cross-reactive memory joined.

TCRdb reprocessed the 5' RACE reads with MiXCR, giving one entry per CDR3 protein. Seen here are 250,000 to 300,000 distinct CDR3 sequences, about a sixth observed once, and the top ten hold 20% to 25%. This sequence was found in a man between 18 and 35 years old who had mild COVID-19 (a few samples of this study predate the infection). Cell type and time point are not known. Sequences were obtained from PBMCs or a T cell subset sorted from them (not recorded which).

The CDR3 loop reads CASSYGIFNYGYTF. CDR3 coding DNA: TGTGCCAGCAGTTACGGGATCTTTAACTATGGCTACACCTTC. The rearrangement joins TRBV6-2 or TRBV6-3 to TRBJ1-2; D is undetermined. Trimming pared 2 bases from V and 1 base from J, leaving 8 bases between. From germline, CDR1 is MNHEY and CDR2 SVGEGT. CDR3 length equals 14 residues.